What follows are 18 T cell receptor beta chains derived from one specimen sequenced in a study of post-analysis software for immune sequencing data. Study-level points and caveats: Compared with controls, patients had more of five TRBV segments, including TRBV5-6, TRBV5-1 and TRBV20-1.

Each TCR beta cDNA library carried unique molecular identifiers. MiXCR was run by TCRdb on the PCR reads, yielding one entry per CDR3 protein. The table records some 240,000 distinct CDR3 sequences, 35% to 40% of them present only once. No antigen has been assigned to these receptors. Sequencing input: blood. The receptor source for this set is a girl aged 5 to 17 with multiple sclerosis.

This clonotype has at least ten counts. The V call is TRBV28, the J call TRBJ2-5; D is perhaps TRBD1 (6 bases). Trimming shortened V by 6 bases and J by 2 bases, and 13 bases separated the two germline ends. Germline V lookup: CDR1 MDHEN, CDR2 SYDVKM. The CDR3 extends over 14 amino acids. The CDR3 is CASSQKDRQETQYF. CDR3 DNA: TGTGCCAGCAGCCAAAAGGACAGACAAGAGACCCAGTACTTC.

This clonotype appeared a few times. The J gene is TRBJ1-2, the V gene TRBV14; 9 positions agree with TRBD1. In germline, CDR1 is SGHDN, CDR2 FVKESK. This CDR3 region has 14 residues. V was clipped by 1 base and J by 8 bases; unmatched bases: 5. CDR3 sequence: CASSQAGTGPGYTF. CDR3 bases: TGTGCCAGCAGCCAAGCCGGGACAGGGCCCGGCTACACCTTC.

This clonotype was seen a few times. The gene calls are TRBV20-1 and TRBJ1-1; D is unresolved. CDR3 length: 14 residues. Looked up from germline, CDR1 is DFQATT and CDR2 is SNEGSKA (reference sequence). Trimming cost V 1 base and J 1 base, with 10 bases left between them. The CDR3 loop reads CSARVGEGNTEAFF. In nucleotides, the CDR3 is TGCAGTGCTAGAGTCGGGGAGGGGAACACTGAAGCTTTCTTT.

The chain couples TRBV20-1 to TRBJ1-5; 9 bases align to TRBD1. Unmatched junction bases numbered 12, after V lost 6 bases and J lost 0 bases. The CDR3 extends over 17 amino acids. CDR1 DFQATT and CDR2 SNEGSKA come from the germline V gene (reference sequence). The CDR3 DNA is TGCAGTGCGGGGACAGGGACGTTAGGCTATAGCAATCAGCCCCAGCATTTT. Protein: CSAGTGTLGYSNQPQHF.

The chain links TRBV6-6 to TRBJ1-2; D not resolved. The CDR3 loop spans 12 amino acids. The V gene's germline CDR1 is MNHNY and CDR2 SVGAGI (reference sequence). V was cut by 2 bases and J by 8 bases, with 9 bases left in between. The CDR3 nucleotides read TGTGCCAGCAGTTACCAGACTCAGGGCTACACCTTC. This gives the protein CASSYQTQGYTF.

CDR3 region: CAISEPGGYSYEQYF. CDR3 in DNA: TGTGCCATCAGTGAGCCTGGAGGGTATTCCTACGAGCAGTACTTC. This rearrangement joins TRBV10-3 to TRBJ2-7; D might be TRBD2 (6 bases). CDR3 length equals 15 residues. Germline CDR1 is ENHRY and CDR2 is SYGVKD. V shed 2 bases and J shed 1 base, with 12 bases lying between them.

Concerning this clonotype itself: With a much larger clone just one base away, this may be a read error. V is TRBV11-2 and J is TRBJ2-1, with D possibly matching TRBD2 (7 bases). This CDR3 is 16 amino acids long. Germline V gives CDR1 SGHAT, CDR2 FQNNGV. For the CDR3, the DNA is TGTGCCAACAGCTTAGCATCGGGGGGCTTCTACAATGAGCAGTTCTTC. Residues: CANSLASGGFYNEQFF. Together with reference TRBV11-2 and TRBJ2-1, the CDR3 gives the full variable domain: EAGVAQSPRYKIIEKRQSVAFWCNPISGHATLYWYQQILGQGPKLLIQFQNNGVVDDSQLPKDRFSAERLKGVDSTLKIQPAKLEDSAVYLCANSLASGGFYNEQFFGPGTRLTVL.

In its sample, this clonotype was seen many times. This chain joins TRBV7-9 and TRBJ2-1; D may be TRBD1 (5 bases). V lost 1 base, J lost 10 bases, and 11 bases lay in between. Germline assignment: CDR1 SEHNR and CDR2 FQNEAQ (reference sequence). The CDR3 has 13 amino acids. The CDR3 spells CASSLGGASEQFF. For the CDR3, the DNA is TGTGCCAGCAGCTTAGGTGGGGCGTCCGAGCAGTTCTTC.

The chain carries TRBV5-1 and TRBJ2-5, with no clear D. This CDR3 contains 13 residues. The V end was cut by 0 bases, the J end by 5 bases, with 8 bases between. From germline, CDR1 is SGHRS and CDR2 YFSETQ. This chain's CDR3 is CASSLGQDETQYF. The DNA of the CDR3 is TGCGCCAGCAGCTTGGGGCAAGATGAGACCCAGTACTTC.

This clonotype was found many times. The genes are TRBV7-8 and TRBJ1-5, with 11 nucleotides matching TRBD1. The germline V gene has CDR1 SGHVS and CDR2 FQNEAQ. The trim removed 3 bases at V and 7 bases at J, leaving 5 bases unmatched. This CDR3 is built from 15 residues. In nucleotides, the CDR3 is TGTGCCAGCAGCTTCGGACAGGGGGCTCGACAGCCCCAGCATTTT. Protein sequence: CASSFGQGARQPQHF. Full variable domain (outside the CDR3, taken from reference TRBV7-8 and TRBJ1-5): GAGVSQSPRYKVAKRGQDVALRCDPISGHVSLFWYQQALGQGPEFLTYFQNEAQLDKSGLPSDRFFAERPEGSVSTLKIQRTQQEDSAVYLCASSFGQGARQPQHFGDGTRLSIL.

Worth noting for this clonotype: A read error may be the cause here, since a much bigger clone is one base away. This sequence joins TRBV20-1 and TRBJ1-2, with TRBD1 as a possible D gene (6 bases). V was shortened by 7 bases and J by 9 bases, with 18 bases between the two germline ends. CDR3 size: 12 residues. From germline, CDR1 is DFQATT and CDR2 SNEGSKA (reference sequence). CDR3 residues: CSVQSGAHSYTF. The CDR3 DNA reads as TGCAGTGTTCAGTCAGGGGCCCATAGCTACACCTTC.

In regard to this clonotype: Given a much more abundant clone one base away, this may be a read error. The CDR3, as DNA: TGTGCCAGCAGCTTATCGTCAGGACATCGCAATGAGCAGTACTTC. Amino acids: CASSLSSGHRNEQYF. This rearrangement joins TRBV11-2 to TRBJ2-5, with TRBD1 as a possible D gene (5 bases). Germline CDR1 is SGHAT and CDR2 is FQNNGV. The CDR3 has 15 amino acids. With 2 bases removed from V and 11 bases from J, the gap between germline ends came to 21 bases.

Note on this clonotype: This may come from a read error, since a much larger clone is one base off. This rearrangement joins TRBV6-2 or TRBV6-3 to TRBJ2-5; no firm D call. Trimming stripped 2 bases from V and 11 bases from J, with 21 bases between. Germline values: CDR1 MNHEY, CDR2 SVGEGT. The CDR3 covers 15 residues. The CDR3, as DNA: TGTGCCAGCAGTTACAGTCCGGCAGCCAGGCCTGAGCAGTACTTC. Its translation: CASSYSPAARPEQYF.

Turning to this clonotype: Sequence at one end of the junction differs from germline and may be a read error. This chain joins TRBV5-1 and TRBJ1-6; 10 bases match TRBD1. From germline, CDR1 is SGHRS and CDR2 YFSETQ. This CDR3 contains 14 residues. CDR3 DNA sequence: TGCGCCAGCAGTCTCGGGACAGGGGATTCACCCCCCCACTTT. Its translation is CASSLGTGDSPPHF.

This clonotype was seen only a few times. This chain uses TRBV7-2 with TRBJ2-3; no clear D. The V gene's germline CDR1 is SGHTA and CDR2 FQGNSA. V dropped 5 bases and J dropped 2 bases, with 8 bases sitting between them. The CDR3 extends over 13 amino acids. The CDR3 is CASSAELTDTQYF. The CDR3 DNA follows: TGTGCCAGCAGCGCCGAACTCACAGATACGCAGTATTTT.

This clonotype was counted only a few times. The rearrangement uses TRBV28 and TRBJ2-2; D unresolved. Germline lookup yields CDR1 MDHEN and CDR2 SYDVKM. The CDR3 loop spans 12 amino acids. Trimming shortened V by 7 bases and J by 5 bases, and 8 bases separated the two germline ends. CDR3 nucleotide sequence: TGTGCCAGCAATAAGGAAACCGGGGAGCTGTTTTTT. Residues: CASNKETGELFF.

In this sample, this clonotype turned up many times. This CDR3 is CASSLDSPLHF. CDR3 in DNA: TGTGCCAGCAGCTTAGATTCACCCCTCCACTTT. The V and J genes are TRBV7-2 and TRBJ1-6; D is unresolved. In germline, CDR1 is SGHTA, CDR2 FQGNSA. This CDR3 comprises 11 residues. Trimming pared 1 base from V and 8 bases from J, leaving 0 bases between.

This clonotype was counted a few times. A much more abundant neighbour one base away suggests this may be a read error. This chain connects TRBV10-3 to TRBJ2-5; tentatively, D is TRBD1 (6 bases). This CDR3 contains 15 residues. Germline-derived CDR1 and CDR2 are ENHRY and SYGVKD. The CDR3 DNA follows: TGTGCCATCAGTGATCGGAACAGGGACCAAGAGGCCCAGTACTTC. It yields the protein CAISDRNRDQEAQYF.